Reported below is one TCR beta chain. This sample was taken from a study of shared clonotypes between healthy human individuals. Germline V gene sequence: CDR1 KGHSH, CDR2 LQKENI. V lost 2 bases and J lost 0, with 11 bases in between. The length of the CDR3 is 16 residues. TCRdb's table, derived via immunoSEQ multiplex PCR, lists solely in-frame clones and lacks some. The sample includes about 2.1 million clones, around 93% of them seen just once. Only CD45RO-negative cells positively selected for CCR7 counted as naive CD8 cells, so terminally differentiated effector memory CD45RA+ cells were excluded.

The sequence was collected from a man between 18 and 35 years old in good health. Some clones in this sample may be carry-over from other donors' samples. The rearrangement uses TRBV18 and TRBJ1-5; D not certain. The sequenced sample consisted of naive CD8+ T cells from PBMCs. As DNA, the CDR3 is TGTGCCAGCTCACCAACAGAAAACTATAGCAATCAGCCCCAGCATTTT. This sequence encodes CASSPTENYSNQPQHF.